Shown below are 15 T cell receptor beta chains from a single sample sequenced in a study of T cells in Graves' hyperthyroidism and ophthalmopathy. TCR beta CDR3 regions were amplified from RNA. The HTBI set primed first-round TCR CDR3 RT-PCR. MiXCR, applied by TCRdb to the multiplex PCR reads, yields one record per CDR3 protein. The table lists fewer than 650,000 distinct CDR3 sequences, approximately 15% of them singletons. Sample: blood. All receptors derive from a woman in her 40s with Graves' ophthalmopathy.

The rearrangement links TRBV27 to TRBJ1-1; D not certain. CDR3 length equals 12 residues. V was pared by 7 bases and J by 0 bases, with 6 bases between. CDR1 and CDR2 from the germline V gene are MNHEY and SMNVEV (reference sequence). This chain's CDR3 is CASIAMNTEAFF. The CDR3 bases are TGTGCCAGCATTGCGATGAACACTGAAGCTTTCTTT.

The chain is built from TRBV6-2 or TRBV6-3 and TRBJ2-7, with TRBD2 matching over 9 bases. Trimming removed 8 bases from V and 5 bases from J; junction bases left unmatched: 10. The CDR3 has 14 residues. Germline V CDR1 and CDR2: MNHEY, SVGEGT. The CDR3 loop reads CASGRAGGPHEQYF. In DNA, the CDR3 is TGTGCCAGCGGCCGGGCGGGAGGGCCCCACGAGCAGTACTTC.

This clonotype showed up just once. As the CDR3 is not closed by the conserved phenylalanine or tryptophan, this likely results from a read error. The CDR3 DNA is TGTGCCAGCAGTTTAGGACAGGGGGCGAACTATGGCTACACCTCC. Protein sequence: CASSLGQGANYGYTS. V gene TRBV28 combines with J gene TRBJ1-2; 11 nucleotides align to TRBD1. Per germline, CDR1 MDHEN and CDR2 SYDVKM. CDR3 length equals 15 residues. Trimming at V came to 2 bases and at J to 2 bases, leaving 1 base not matched to a gene.

This clonotype occurred a few times. This may come from a read error, since a much larger clone is one base off. The genes are TRBV30 and TRBJ2-7, with TRBD1 matching 8 bases. Germline trimming cut 3 bases from V and 6 bases from J; bases unmatched to any gene: 7. CDR1 GTSNPN and CDR2 SVGIG come from the germline V gene (reference sequence). The CDR3 extends over 13 amino acids. As DNA, the CDR3 is TGTGCCTGGAGATGGGCAGGGGGCAGCGAGCAGTACTTC. Translation gives CAWRWAGGSEQYF.

This clonotype was counted a single time. The rearrangement links TRBV5-5 to TRBJ1-1; D is ambiguous. CDR1 is SGHKS, CDR2 YYEKEE, per germline (reference sequence). V was clipped by 0 bases and J by 1 base, with 10 bases between them. The length of the CDR3 is 15 residues. As DNA, the CDR3 is TGTGCCAGCAGCTTGGGGGCCTCCGGGAACACTGAAGCTTTCTTT. It codes for CASSLGASGNTEAFF.

This clonotype was counted between two and nine times. The chain links TRBV27 to TRBJ2-5; D is perhaps TRBD2 (6 bases). The CDR3 covers 17 residues. The V end was cut by 2 bases, the J end by 5 bases, with 21 bases between. Germline-derived CDR1 and CDR2 are MNHEY and SMNVEV (reference sequence). The CDR3 is CASSLKWQGGFRETQYF. The CDR3 DNA reads TGTGCCAGCAGTTTAAAGTGGCAGGGAGGATTTAGGGAGACCCAGTACTTC.

Of note for this clonotype: A much larger clonotype is one base distant, so this may be a read error. V and J are TRBV12-3 or TRBV12-4 and TRBJ1-2; D gene uncertain. This CDR3 has 11 residues. DNA of the CDR3: TGTGACACCGATGGCGTCTATGGCTACACCTTC. It codes for CDTDGVYGYTF.

There are many counts of this clonotype. The CDR3 loop is CASSRIPGQANTEAFF. The DNA of the CDR3 is TGTGCCAGCAGTCGTATACCGGGACAGGCGAACACTGAAGCTTTCTTT. The chain joins TRBV6-5 to TRBJ1-1, with 8 bases fitting TRBD1. V lost 5 bases and J lost 1; bases outside the gene matches: 9. This CDR3 is built from 16 residues. Germline assignment: CDR1 MNHEY and CDR2 SVGAGI.

This clonotype was counted only a few times. The J gene is TRBJ2-7, the V gene TRBV5-1, with a possible D match to TRBD2 (6 bases). There are 15 residues in the CDR3. Germline loops: CDR1 SGHRS, CDR2 YFSETQ. V lost 3 bases, J lost 7 bases, and 20 bases lay in between. This chain's CDR3 is CASSSTNAYAGEQYF. The DNA of the CDR3 is TGCGCCAGCAGCTCAACTAACGCCTACGCGGGGGAGCAGTACTTC.

The rearrangement joins TRBV6-1 to TRBJ2-7, with no clear D. CDR1 and CDR2 from the germline V gene are MNHNS and SASEGT. With 5 bases removed from V and 1 base from J, the gap between germline ends came to 12 bases. The CDR3 is 14 amino acids. The CDR3 sequence: CASSPRMGSYEQYF. DNA of the CDR3: TGTGCCAGCAGTCCGCGTATGGGGTCCTACGAGCAGTACTTC.

This clonotype appeared many times. The V gene is TRBV29-1, the J gene TRBJ2-5; tentative D call: TRBD2 (6 bases). Between the trimmed V and J ends, which lost 3 bases and 2 bases, there was a span of 19 bases. The CDR3 totals 16 residues. Germline CDR1 is SQVTM and CDR2 is ANQGSEA. The CDR3 region has the DNA TGCAGCGTTGAGGGGTTAGCGGAGGGGATACAAGAGACCCAGTACTTC. Protein: CSVEGLAEGIQETQYF.

The chain couples TRBV12-3 or TRBV12-4 to TRBJ2-7; a possible D gene is TRBD2 (6 bases). The CDR3 consists of 18 residues. Between the trimmed V and J ends, which lost 3 bases and 1 base, there was a span of 22 bases. This CDR3 reads CASSFGRFREGRSYEQYF. CDR3 DNA: TGTGCCAGCAGTTTCGGAAGGTTCCGGGAAGGGAGGTCCTACGAGCAGTACTTC.

CDR3 DNA sequence: TGTGCCAGCTCACCCAAGGAGGGGACAGGGTTTTCCGAGCAGTACTTC. It translates to CASSPKEGTGFSEQYF. V usage is TRBV27 and J usage is TRBJ2-7, with 9 bases matching TRBD1. The germline V gene encodes CDR1 MNHEY and CDR2 SMNVEV (reference sequence). The trim removed 8 bases at V and 6 bases at J, leaving 17 bases unmatched. This CDR3 is built from 16 residues.

This clonotype has only a few counts. The V and J genes are TRBV7-2 and TRBJ1-5, with D unresolved. Deletions cut 5 bases from V and 7 bases from J, with 12 bases between. The germline gives CDR1 SGHTA, CDR2 FQGNSA. CDR3 length equals 13 residues. This chain's CDR3 is CASSPEEGQPQHF. DNA of the CDR3: TGTGCCAGCAGCCCCGAGGAGGGCCAGCCCCAGCATTTT.

This clonotype appeared many times. This chain connects TRBV6-5 to TRBJ2-2, with D possibly matching TRBD2 (5 bases). The CDR3 has 16 residues. Trimming stripped 2 bases from V and 0 bases from J, with 10 bases between. Germline loops: CDR1 MNHEY, CDR2 SVGAGI. The chain's CDR3 is CASSYAGGTNTGELFF. The CDR3 DNA reads as TGTGCCAGCAGTTACGCGGGCGGAACGAACACCGGGGAGCTGTTTTTT.